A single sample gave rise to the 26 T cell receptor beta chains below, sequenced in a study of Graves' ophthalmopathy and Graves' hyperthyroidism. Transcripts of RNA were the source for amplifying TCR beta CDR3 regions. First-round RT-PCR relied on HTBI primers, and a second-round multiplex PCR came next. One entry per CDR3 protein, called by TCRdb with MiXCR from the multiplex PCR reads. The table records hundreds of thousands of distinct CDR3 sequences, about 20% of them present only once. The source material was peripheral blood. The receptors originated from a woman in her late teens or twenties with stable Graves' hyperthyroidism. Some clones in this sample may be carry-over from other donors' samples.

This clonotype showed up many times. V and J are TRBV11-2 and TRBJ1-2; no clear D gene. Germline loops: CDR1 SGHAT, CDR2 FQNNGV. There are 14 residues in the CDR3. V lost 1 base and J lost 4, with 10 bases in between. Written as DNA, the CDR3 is TGTGCCAGCAGCTTAGCAGGTCCTGGCTATGGCTACACCTTC. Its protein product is CASSLAGPGYGYTF.

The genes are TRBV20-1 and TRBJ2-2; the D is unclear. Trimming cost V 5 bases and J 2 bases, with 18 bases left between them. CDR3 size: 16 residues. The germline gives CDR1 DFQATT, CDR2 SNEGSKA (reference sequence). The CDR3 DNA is TGCAGTGCTCCAGATTCACCGATACTTAACACCGGGGAGCTGTTTTTT. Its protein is CSAPDSPILNTGELFF.

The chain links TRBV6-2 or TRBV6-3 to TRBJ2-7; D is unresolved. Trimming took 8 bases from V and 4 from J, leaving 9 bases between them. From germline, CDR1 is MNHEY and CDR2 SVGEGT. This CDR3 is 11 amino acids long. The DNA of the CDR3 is TGTGCCAGCGGAATCGGGTACGAGCAGTACTTC. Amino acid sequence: CASGIGYEQYF.

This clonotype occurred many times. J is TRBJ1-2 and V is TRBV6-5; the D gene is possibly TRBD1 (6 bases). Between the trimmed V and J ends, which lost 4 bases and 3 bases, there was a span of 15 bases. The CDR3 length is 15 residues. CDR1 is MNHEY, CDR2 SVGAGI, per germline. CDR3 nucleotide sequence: TGTGCCAGCAGTTGGCATTCGGAGGGGGACTATGGCTACACCTTC. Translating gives CASSWHSEGDYGYTF.

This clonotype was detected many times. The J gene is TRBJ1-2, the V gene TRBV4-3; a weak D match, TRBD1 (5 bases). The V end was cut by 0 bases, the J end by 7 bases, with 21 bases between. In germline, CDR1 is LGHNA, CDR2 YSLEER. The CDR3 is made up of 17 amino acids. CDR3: CASSQDWVGGAPCGYTF. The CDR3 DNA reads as TGCGCCAGCAGCCAAGACTGGGTGGGAGGGGCTCCCTGTGGCTACACCTTC.

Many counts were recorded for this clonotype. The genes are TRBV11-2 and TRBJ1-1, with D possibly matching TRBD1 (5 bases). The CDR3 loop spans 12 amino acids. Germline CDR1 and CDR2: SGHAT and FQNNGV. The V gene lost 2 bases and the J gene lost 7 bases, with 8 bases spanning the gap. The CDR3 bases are TGTGCCAGCAGCTTAAGAGGGGATGAAGCTTTCTTT. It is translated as CASSLRGDEAFF.

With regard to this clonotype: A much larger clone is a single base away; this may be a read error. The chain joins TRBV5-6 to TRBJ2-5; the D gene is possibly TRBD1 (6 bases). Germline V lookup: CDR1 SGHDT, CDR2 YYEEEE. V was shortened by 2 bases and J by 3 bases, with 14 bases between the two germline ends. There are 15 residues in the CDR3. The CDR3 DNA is TGTGCCAGCAGCTTTACACCCAACAGGGAAGAGACCCAGTACTTC. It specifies CASSFTPNREETQYF.

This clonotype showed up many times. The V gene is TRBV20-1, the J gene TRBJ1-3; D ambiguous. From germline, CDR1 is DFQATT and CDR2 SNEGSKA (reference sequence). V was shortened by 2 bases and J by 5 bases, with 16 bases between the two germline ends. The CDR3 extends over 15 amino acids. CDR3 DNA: TGCAGTGCTAGACCCTACAACGATCAAAGAAACACCATATATTTT. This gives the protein CSARPYNDQRNTIYF.

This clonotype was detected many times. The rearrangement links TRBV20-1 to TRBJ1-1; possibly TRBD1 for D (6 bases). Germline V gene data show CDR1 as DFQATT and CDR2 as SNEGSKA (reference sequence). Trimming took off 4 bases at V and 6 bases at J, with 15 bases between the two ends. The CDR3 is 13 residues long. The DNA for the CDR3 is TGCAGTGCTACCGGGACAACAAACCCTGAAGCTTTCTTT. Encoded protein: CSATGTTNPEAFF.

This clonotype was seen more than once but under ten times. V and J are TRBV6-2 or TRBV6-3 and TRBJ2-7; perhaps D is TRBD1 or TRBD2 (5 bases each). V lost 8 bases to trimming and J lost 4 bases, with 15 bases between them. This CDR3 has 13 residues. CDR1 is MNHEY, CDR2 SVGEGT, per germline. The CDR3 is CASHGAPRYEQYF. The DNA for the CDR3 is TGTGCCAGCCACGGGGCTCCTCGGTACGAGCAGTACTTC.

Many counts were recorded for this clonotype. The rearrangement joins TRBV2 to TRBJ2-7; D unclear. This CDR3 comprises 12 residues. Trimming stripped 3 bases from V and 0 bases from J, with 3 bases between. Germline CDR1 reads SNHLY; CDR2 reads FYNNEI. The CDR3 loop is CASSDYSYEQYF. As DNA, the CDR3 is TGTGCCAGCAGTGACTACTCCTACGAGCAGTACTTC.

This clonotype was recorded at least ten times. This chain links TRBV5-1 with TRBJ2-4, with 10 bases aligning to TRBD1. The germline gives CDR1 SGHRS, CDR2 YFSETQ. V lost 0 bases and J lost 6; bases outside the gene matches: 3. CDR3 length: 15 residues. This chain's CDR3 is CASSLATGGRNIQYF. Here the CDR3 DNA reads TGCGCCAGCAGCTTGGCGACAGGGGGCAGAAACATTCAGTACTTC.

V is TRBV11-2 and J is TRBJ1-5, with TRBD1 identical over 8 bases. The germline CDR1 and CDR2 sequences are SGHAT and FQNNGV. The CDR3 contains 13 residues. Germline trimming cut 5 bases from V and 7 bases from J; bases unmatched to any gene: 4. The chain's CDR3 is CASSVGTGQPQHF. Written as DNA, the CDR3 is TGTGCCAGCAGCGTCGGGACAGGCCAGCCCCAGCATTTT. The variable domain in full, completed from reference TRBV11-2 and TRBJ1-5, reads EAGVAQSPRYKIIEKRQSVAFWCNPISGHATLYWYQQILGQGPKLLIQFQNNGVVDDSQLPKDRFSAERLKGVDSTLKIQPAKLEDSAVYLCASSVGTGQPQHFGDGTRLSIL.

The CDR3 spells CASSLFEDRVYEQYF. CDR3 sequence (DNA): TGTGCCAGCAGTCTTTTCGAGGACAGGGTCTACGAGCAGTACTTC. The chain employs TRBV6-1 and TRBJ2-7; 8 bases are a match to TRBD1. This CDR3 has 15 amino acids. The junction had 9 bases not matched to a gene; V was cut back by 5 bases and J by 3 bases. Germline V gives CDR1 MNHNS, CDR2 SASEGT.

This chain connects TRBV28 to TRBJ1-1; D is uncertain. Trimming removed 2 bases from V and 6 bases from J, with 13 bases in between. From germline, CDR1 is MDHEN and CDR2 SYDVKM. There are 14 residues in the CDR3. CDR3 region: CASSLEPRESEAFF. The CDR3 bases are TGTGCCAGCAGTTTAGAACCTAGAGAATCTGAAGCTTTCTTT.

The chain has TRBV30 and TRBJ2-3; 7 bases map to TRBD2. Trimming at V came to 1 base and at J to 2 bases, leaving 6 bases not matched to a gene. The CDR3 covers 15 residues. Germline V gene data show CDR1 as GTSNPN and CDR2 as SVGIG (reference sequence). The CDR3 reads CAWSDSGLYTDTQYF. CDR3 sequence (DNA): TGTGCCTGGAGTGATTCGGGACTATACACAGATACGCAGTATTTT.

The CDR3 nucleotides read TGCGCCAGCAGTACCAGCCCGGGACAAAGAAACACCATATATTTT. This encodes CASSTSPGQRNTIYF. This chain links TRBV5-1 with TRBJ1-3, with D possibly matching TRBD1 (6 bases). The CDR3 is 15 residues long. Germline V gene lookup returns CDR1 SGHRS and CDR2 YFSETQ. Trimming took off 5 bases at V and 5 bases at J, with 17 bases between the two ends.

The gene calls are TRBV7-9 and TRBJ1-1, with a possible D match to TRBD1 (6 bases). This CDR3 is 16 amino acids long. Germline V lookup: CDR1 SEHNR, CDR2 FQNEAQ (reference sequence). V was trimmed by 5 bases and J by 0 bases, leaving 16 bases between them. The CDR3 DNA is TGTGCCAGCAGCGAAGGACAGCCTCTTATGAACACTGAAGCTTTCTTT. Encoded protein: CASSEGQPLMNTEAFF.

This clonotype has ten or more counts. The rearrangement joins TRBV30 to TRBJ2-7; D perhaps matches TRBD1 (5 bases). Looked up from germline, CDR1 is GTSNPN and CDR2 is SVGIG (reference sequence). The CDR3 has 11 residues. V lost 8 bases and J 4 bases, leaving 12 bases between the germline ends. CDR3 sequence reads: CALGQGYEQYF. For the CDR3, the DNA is TGTGCCCTGGGGCAGGGTTACGAGCAGTACTTC.

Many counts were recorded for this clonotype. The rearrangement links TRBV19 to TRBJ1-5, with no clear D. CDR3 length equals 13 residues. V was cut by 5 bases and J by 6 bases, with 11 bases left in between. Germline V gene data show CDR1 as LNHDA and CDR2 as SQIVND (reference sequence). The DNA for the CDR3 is TGTGCCAGTAGTTTCCAGATGGTTCAGCCCCAGCATTTT. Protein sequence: CASSFQMVQPQHF.

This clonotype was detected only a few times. The CDR3 region is CASSFPPQAGAGSYEQYF. CDR3 bases: TGTGCCAGCAGCTTTCCCCCTCAAGCGGGAGCGGGATCCTACGAGCAGTACTTC. V gene TRBV11-2 combines with J gene TRBJ2-7; 8 bases align to TRBD2. Trimming at V came to 3 bases and at J to 1 base, leaving 14 bases not matched to a gene. The CDR3 extends over 18 amino acids. Germline lookup yields CDR1 SGHAT and CDR2 FQNNGV.

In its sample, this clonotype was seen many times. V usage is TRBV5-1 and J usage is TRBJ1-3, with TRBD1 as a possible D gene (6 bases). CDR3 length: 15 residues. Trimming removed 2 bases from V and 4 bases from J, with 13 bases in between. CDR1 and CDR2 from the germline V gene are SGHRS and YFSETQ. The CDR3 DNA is TGCGCCAGCAGCTTACTTACAGGGCGCGGAAACACCATATATTTT. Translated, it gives CASSLLTGRGNTIYF. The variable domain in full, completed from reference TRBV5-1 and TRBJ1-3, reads KAGVTQTPRYLIKTRGQQVTLSCSPISGHRSVSWYQQTPGQGLQFLFEYFSETQRNKGNFPGRFSGRQFSNSRSEMNVSTLELGDSALYLCASSLLTGRGNTIYFGEGSWLTVV.

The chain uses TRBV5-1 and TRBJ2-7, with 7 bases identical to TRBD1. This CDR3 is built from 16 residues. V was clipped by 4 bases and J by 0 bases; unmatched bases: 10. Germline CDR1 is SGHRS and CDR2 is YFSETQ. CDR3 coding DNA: TGCGCCAGCAGCACATCCGGGACAGCCATCTCCTACGAGCAGTACTTC. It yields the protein CASSTSGTAISYEQYF.

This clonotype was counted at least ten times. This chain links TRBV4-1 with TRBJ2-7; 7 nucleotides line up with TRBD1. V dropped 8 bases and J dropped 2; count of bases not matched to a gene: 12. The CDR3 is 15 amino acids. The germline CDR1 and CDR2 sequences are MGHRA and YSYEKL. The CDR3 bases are TGCGCCAGCCGCGAACGAACCGGGACAGCCTACGAGCAGTACTTC. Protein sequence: CASRERTGTAYEQYF.

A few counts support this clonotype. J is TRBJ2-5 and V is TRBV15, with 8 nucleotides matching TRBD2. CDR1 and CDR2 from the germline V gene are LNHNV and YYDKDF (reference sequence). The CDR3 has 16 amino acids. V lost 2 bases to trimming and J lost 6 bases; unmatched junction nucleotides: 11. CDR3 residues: CATSRRVTGGPQTQYF. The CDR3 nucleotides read TGTGCCACCAGCAGAAGGGTTACGGGAGGGCCACAGACCCAGTACTTC.

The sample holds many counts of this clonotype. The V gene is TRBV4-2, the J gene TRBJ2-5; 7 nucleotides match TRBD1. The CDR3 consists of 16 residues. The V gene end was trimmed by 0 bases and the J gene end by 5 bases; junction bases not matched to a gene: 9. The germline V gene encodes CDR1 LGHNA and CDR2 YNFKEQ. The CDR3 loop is CASSQDPAGGTETQYF. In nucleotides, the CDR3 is TGTGCCAGCAGCCAAGACCCGGCAGGGGGTACGGAGACCCAGTACTTC.